This entry lists 14 T cell receptor beta chains sequenced from one sample in a study of T cells in women clearing cervical HPV infection. The protocol was immunoSEQ multiplex PCR, while the TCRdb copy is restricted to in-frame clones and leaves out a portion. This repertoire comprises more than 25,000 clones; its ten largest clones make up approximately 22%. Sequenced input: blood buffy coat. The source of these receptors is a woman between 18 and 70 years old with a cervical HPV16 infection that either progressed to CIN3+ or cleared (not recorded which).

Concerning this clone itself: Compared with germline, one end of the junction differs, possibly owing to a read error. From the germline J gene comes the end of the CDR3, since the read stops 3 residues before it. Distinct nucleotide sequences in the sample also encode this CDR3. The rearrangement links TRBV7-2 to TRBJ1-3; no firm D call. The CDR3 totals 15 residues. Germline assignment: CDR1 SGHTA and CDR2 FQGNSA. The CDR3 region is CASSPQAGSGNTIYF. The covered CDR3 bases are TGTGCCAGCAGCCCCCAGGCCGGCTCTGGAAACACA.

As regards this clone: The CDR3 is cut off 3 residues early in the read; its end comes from the germline J gene. V gene TRBV5-5 combines with J gene TRBJ2-1, with 10 bases identical to TRBD2. The J segment lost 5 bases and the V segment lost 4 bases, leaving 6 bases of the junction unmatched. Germline V gene sequence: CDR1 SGHKS, CDR2 YYEKEE (reference sequence). The CDR3 loop spans 15 amino acids. CDR3 DNA, as far as it was read: TGTGCCAGCAGCCCTGGCAGCGGGGGGGACAATGAG. It translates to CASSPGSGGDNE. The whole CDR3 reads CASSPGSGGDNEQFF.

Concerning this clone itself: The CDR3 end is not reached by the read, which stops 3 residues before it; the germline J gene fills it in. The rearrangement links TRBV4-2 to TRBJ2-3, with 11 bases lining up with TRBD2. With V trimmed by 1 base and J by 5 bases, 20 bases remained unmatched. This CDR3 has 21 amino acids. Germline lookup yields CDR1 LGHNA and CDR2 YNFKEQ. The CDR3: CASSQGSVRLAGPKRGDTQYF. The DNA read from the CDR3 is TGTGCCAGCAGCCAAGGGTCCGTGAGACTAGCGGGACCGAAGAGAGGAGATACG.

Note on this clone: Coverage ceases 3 residues before the CDR3 finishes, and the germline J gene fills in the end. The chain carries TRBV20-1 and TRBJ1-2, with 9 bases aligning to TRBD1. The CDR3 is made up of 14 amino acids. Germline V gives CDR1 DFQATT, CDR2 SNEGSKA (reference sequence). After removal of 1 base from V and 6 bases from J, the junction contained 6 bases not matched to a gene. This chain's CDR3 is CSARGTGTGHGYTF. The covered CDR3 bases are TGCAGTGCTAGAGGTACCGGGACAGGGCATGGC.

In regard to this clone: The read ends 3 residues before the CDR3 terminus; that terminus is restored from the germline J gene. This chain connects TRBV4-2 to TRBJ2-3; 13 nucleotides agree with TRBD2. Per germline, CDR1 LGHNA and CDR2 YNFKEQ. This CDR3 spans 17 amino acids. V shed 4 bases, J shed 4 bases, and the junction held 8 bases outside the gene matches. The chain's CDR3 is CASSPRTGTSGADTQYF. The covered CDR3 bases are TGTGCCAGCAGCCCCCGAACCGGGACTAGCGGGGCAGATACG.

Note on this clone: With the read ending 3 residues before the CDR3 end, the germline J gene is used to fill in that end. The chain couples TRBV7-9 to TRBJ2-3; D is unclear. The CDR3 runs to 13 residues. In germline, CDR1 is SEHNR, CDR2 FQNEAQ (reference sequence). The sequenced part of the CDR3 DNA is TGTGCCAGCAGCCGCGGAGTCCAAGAGACG. It is translated as CASSRGVQET. The whole CDR3 reads CASSRGVQETQYF.

As for this clone: The read falls 3 residues short of the CDR3 end, and the missing part is taken from the germline J gene. This chain joins TRBV6-1 and TRBJ2-6, with D perhaps TRBD1 (5 bases). Trimming stripped 4 bases from V and 4 bases from J, with 8 bases between. Germline CDR1 is MNHNS and CDR2 is SASEGT. There are 14 residues in the CDR3. The CDR3 is CASSAGSGANVLTF. CDR3 bases read: TGTGCCAGCAGTGCAGGGTCAGGGGCCAACGTC.

Concerning this clone: Read data end 3 residues before the CDR3 end; the end is taken from the germline J gene. J is TRBJ1-2 and V is TRBV20-1, with 10 bases matching TRBD1. The CDR3 runs 15 residues. The junction had 10 bases not matched to a gene; V was cut back by 3 bases and J by 6 bases. Germline V gene lookup returns CDR1 DFQATT and CDR2 SNEGSKA (reference sequence). The chain's CDR3 is CSASYTGTGVDGYTF. The sequenced CDR3 bases are TGCAGTGCTAGTTATACCGGGACAGGGGTGGATGGC.

Regarding this clone: The CDR3 end falls 3 residues outside the read, so it is completed with the germline J gene. The chain recombines TRBV28 with TRBJ2-1; D is perhaps TRBD1 (6 bases). The CDR3 has 12 residues. Germline V gene sequence: CDR1 MDHEN, CDR2 SYDVKM. V shed 8 bases and J shed 8 bases, with 13 bases lying between them. CDR3 sequence: CASGNRADEQFF. The CDR3 bases that were read are TGTGCCAGCGGAAACAGGGCGGATGAG.

About this clone itself: The read stops 3 residues short of the end of the CDR3; the missing end is completed from the germline J gene. The gene calls are TRBV7-6 and TRBJ1-1; no clear D gene. The CDR3 extends over 13 amino acids. Trimming cost V 8 bases and J 1 base, with 11 bases left between them. Germline-derived CDR1 and CDR2 are SGHVS and FNYEAQ. Partial CDR3 DNA: TGTGCCAGCGCCTCTCAGGAGAACACTGAA. Amino acids: CASASQENTE. The CDR3, in full, reads CASASQENTEAFF.

The covered CDR3 bases are TGCAGTGCTCCGGACAGCCCTCAAGAGACG. It specifies CSAPDSPQET. The complete CDR3 protein is CSAPDSPQETQYF. The V gene is TRBV20-1, the J gene TRBJ2-3; perhaps TRBD1 as D (6 bases). The CDR3 end is not reached by the read, which stops 3 residues before it; the germline J gene fills it in. This CDR3 is built from 13 residues. CDR1 is DFQATT, CDR2 SNEGSKA, per germline (reference sequence).

Turning to this clone: The missing CDR3 end, 3 residues past where the read stops, is filled in from the germline J gene. The V gene is TRBV10-1, the J gene TRBJ2-1, with D unclear. The V gene's germline CDR1 is WNHNN and CDR2 SYGVQD (reference sequence). This CDR3 has 13 residues. The V end lost 0 bases, the J end lost 5 bases, and 5 bases lay between the germline ends. The CDR3 region is CASSESSNNEQFF. The sequenced CDR3 bases are TGCGCCAGCAGTGAGTCGAGCAACAATGAG.

In regard to this clone: The CDR3 end lies 3 residues beyond the end of the read and is filled in from the germline J gene. The chain carries TRBV9 and TRBJ2-1; TRBD2 aligns across 8 bases. The germline CDR1 and CDR2 sequences are SGDLS and YYNGEE. The length of the CDR3 is 14 residues. V dropped 0 bases and J dropped 6; count of bases not matched to a gene: 2. The sequenced part of the CDR3 DNA is TGTGCCAGCAGCGTAGCGGGAGGGGTCAATGAG. Translating it yields CASSVAGGVNE. The CDR3 as a whole reads CASSVAGGVNEQFF.

About this clone: The read stops 3 residues short of the end of the CDR3; the missing end is completed from the germline J gene. This chain joins TRBV7-6 and TRBJ1-1, with D possibly being TRBD1 (6 bases). The germline V gene encodes CDR1 SGHVS and CDR2 FNYEAQ. The ends were cut back, 4 bases at V and 4 bases at J, with 16 bases in the middle. The CDR3 runs 15 residues. The covered CDR3 bases are TGTGCCAGCAGCTCGACCGGTAGGGGGACCACTGAA. Amino acids: CASSSTGRGTTE. The entire CDR3 protein reads CASSSTGRGTTEAFF. The variable domain in full, completed from reference TRBV7-6 and TRBJ1-1, reads GAGVSQSPRYKVTKRGQDVALRCDPISGHVSLYWYRQALGQGPEFLTYFNYEAQQDKSGLPNDRFSAERPEGSISTLTIQRTEQRDSAMYRCASSSTGRGTTEAFFGQGTRLTVV.